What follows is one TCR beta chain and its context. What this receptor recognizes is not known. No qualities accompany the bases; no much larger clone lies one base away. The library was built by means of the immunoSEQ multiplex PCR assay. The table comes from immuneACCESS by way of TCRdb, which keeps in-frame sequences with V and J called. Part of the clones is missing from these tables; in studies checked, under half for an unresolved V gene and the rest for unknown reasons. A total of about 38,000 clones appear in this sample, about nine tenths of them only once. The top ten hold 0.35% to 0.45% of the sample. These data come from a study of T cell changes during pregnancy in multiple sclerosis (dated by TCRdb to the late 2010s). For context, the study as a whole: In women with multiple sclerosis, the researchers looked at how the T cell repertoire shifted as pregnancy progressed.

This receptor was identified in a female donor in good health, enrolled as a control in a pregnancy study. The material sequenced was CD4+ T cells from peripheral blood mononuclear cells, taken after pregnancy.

This receptor has the CDR3 CASRERLAGLSYNEQFF. The DNA sequence reads TGTGCCAGCAGGGAACGACTAGCGGGACTCTCCTACAATGAGCAGTTCTTC. The chain is encoded by TRBV2 joined to TRBJ2-1, and 11 bases in between align with TRBD2. CDR1 and CDR2 (SNHLY, FYNNEI) derive from the germline V gene. Trimmed from V: 6 bases; trimmed from J: 0 bases; junction bases lacking a gene match: 7. From the cysteine up to the phenylalanine, the CDR3 has a length of 17 residues. Only the CDR3 portion is preserved as DNA: 51 bases, with reading frame beginning at the first base.